These 20 T cell receptor beta chains were sequenced from one sample in a study of shared clonotypes between healthy human individuals. Some clones are missing from TCRdb's copy, which holds only in-frame ones; the method was immunoSEQ multiplex PCR. The repertoire holds about 1.1 million clones, about 80% seen once, with roughly 0.82% in the top ten. Source material: memory CD4+ T cells from PBMCs. Subset of the sample: CD45RA-negative fraction. All receptors derive from a man aged 18 to 29 in good health. Some clones in this sample may be carry-over from other donors' samples.

Points on this clone: Other nucleotide sequences in the sample specify the same CDR3. The V gene is TRBV7-3, the J gene TRBJ2-1; D call uncertain. The CDR3 extends over 14 amino acids. Germline V gene data show CDR1 as SGHTA and CDR2 as FQGTGA. Trimming pared 2 bases from V and 6 bases from J, leaving 11 bases between. The CDR3 is CASSLSASSNEQFF. For the CDR3, the DNA is TGTGCCAGCAGCTTATCCGCCAGCTCCAATGAGCAGTTCTTC.

This clone was seen only once. V is TRBV28 and J is TRBJ2-7; 7 bases are a match to TRBD2. The CDR3 runs 15 residues. Trimming took 6 bases from V and 0 from J; bases not matched to a gene: 8. Germline V gives CDR1 MDHEN, CDR2 SYDVKM. For the CDR3, the DNA is TGTGCCAGCAGACCAGAGCGGGGAAGCTCCTACGAGCAGTACTTC. This gives the protein CASRPERGSSYEQYF.

This rearrangement joins TRBV6-1 to TRBJ2-7, with TRBD2 matching over 7 bases. Germline-derived CDR1 and CDR2 are MNHNS and SASEGT. The CDR3 runs to 16 residues. The V segment lost 4 bases and the J segment 5 bases; nucleotides outside the gene matches: 14. CDR3 sequence: CASSALPRAGVDEQYF. The CDR3 DNA is TGTGCCAGCAGTGCACTCCCGCGGGCGGGAGTCGACGAGCAGTACTTC.

This clone was recorded once. The chain uses TRBV6-4 and TRBJ2-2; D is unresolved. The length of the CDR3 is 12 residues. V was cut by 5 bases and J by 3 bases, with 4 bases left in between. Germline V CDR1 and CDR2: MRHNA, SNTAGT. CDR3 bases: TGTGCCAGCAGTCAGGACACCGGGGAGCTGTTTTTT. This encodes CASSQDTGELFF.

V and J are TRBV5-1 and TRBJ1-2, with a weak D call TRBD1 (5 bases). The CDR3 is made up of 14 amino acids. The germline V and J ends were trimmed by 2 bases and 0 bases, with 8 bases remaining between them. Germline CDR1 is SGHRS and CDR2 is YFSETQ. The CDR3 DNA is TGCGCCAGCAGCTTCCAGGGCTCTAACTATGGCTACACCTTC. Its protein is CASSFQGSNYGYTF.

The V call is TRBV5-8, the J call TRBJ1-1; D possibly corresponds to TRBD1 (5 bases). CDR3 size: 15 residues. Per the germline V gene, CDR1 is SGHTS and CDR2 is YDEGEE. The ends were cut back, 9 bases at V and 5 bases at J, with 23 bases in the middle. The CDR3 is CATRAPALGRTEAFF. The CDR3 bases are TGTGCCACCAGGGCCCCCGCTTTGGGTAGGACTGAAGCTTTCTTT.

The table lists this clone with a few counts. The chain has TRBV19 and TRBJ2-1, with TRBD2 identical over 8 bases. CDR1 is LNHDA and CDR2 is SQIVND in the germline V gene (reference sequence). J was trimmed by 2 bases and V by 3 bases; bases with no gene match: 3. The CDR3 consists of 15 residues. CDR3 sequence (DNA): TGTGCCAGTAGTATCCCGGGACTAGCCTACAATGAGCAGTTCTTC. Residues: CASSIPGLAYNEQFF.

The rearrangement joins TRBV7-9 to TRBJ2-5; unclear D gene. Germline assignment: CDR1 SEHNR and CDR2 FQNEAQ (reference sequence). Between the trimmed V and J ends, which lost 5 bases and 3 bases, there was a span of 7 bases. This CDR3 is 12 amino acids long. The CDR3 nucleotides read TGTGCCAGCAGCCTCCTAAAAGAGACCCAGTACTTC. Translation gives CASSLLKETQYF.

The chain uses TRBV5-1 and TRBJ2-7; 7 bases agree with TRBD1. With V trimmed by 3 bases and J by 5 bases, 5 bases remained unmatched. Germline loops: CDR1 SGHRS, CDR2 YFSETQ. The CDR3 contains 13 residues. CDR3 nucleotides: TGCGCCAGCAGCTCGCCGGACAGGAACGAGCAGTACTTC. It yields the protein CASSSPDRNEQYF.

The rearrangement uses TRBV2 and TRBJ1-4, with 8 bases matching TRBD1. V lost 6 bases, J lost 7 bases, and 10 bases stayed unmatched. Germline V CDR1 and CDR2: SNHLY, FYNNEI. The CDR3 extends over 15 amino acids. The CDR3 DNA follows: TGTGCCAGCAGAGCCCGGACAGGGTGGGGTGAAAAACTGTTTTTT. Translation: CASRARTGWGEKLFF. Supplemented by reference TRBV2 and TRBJ1-4, the full variable domain reads EPEVTQTPSHQVTQMGQEVILRCVPISNHLYFYWYRQILGQKVEFLVSFYNNEISEKSEIFDDQFSVERPDGSNFTLKIRSTKLEDSAMYFCASRARTGWGEKLFFGSGTQLSVL.

The CDR3 sequence: CSGLGGNPNTEAFF. CDR3 DNA sequence: TGCAGCGGACTAGGGGGGAACCCTAACACTGAAGCTTTCTTT. V gene TRBV29-1 combines with J gene TRBJ1-1; D might be TRBD1 (6 bases). The CDR3 loop spans 14 amino acids. The V gene's germline CDR1 is SQVTM and CDR2 ANQGSEA. V lost 7 bases, J lost 2 bases, and 17 bases lay in between.

This clone was seen only once. The V and J genes are TRBV5-6 and TRBJ1-2, with 7 bases lining up with TRBD1. The CDR3 covers 14 residues. Germline V gene data show CDR1 as SGHDT and CDR2 as YYEEEE. J gave up 8 bases and V 1 base, and 8 bases lay outside the gene matches. The CDR3 DNA reads as TGTGCCAGCAGCTTGCACAGGGGTCCGCGGGGCTACACCTTC. Amino acids: CASSLHRGPRGYTF.

CDR3 in amino acids: CASSVERDHEQYF. The CDR3 DNA reads as TGTGCCAGCAGTGTGGAGAGGGACCACGAGCAGTACTTC. The chain carries TRBV2 and TRBJ2-7; D tentatively fits TRBD1 or TRBD2 (5 bases each). Per germline, CDR1 SNHLY and CDR2 FYNNEI. Deletions cut 4 bases from V and 5 bases from J, with 12 bases between. The CDR3 contains 13 residues.

V gene TRBV6-5 combines with J gene TRBJ1-2; D is uncertain. V was pared by 6 bases and J by 1 base, with 12 bases between. Germline V gene lookup returns CDR1 MNHEY and CDR2 SVGAGI. This CDR3 region has 14 residues. The DNA for the CDR3 is TGTGCCAGCAGCTCCCGGGCCAGTAACTATGGCTACACCTTC. It yields the protein CASSSRASNYGYTF.

The chain carries TRBV4-2 and TRBJ2-5; 9 bases agree with TRBD2. The CDR3 runs to 16 residues. Germline V gene data show CDR1 as LGHNA and CDR2 as YNFKEQ. V dropped 1 base and J dropped 2; count of bases not matched to a gene: 5. The CDR3 sequence: CASSQGGGRVQETQYF. CDR3 coding DNA: TGTGCCAGCAGCCAAGGTGGCGGGAGGGTACAAGAGACCCAGTACTTC.

Note on this clone: This same CDR3 is encoded by further DNA sequences in the sample. The rearrangement uses TRBV29-1 and TRBJ1-5; D is ambiguous. The germline V gene encodes CDR1 SQVTM and CDR2 ANQGSEA. The CDR3 has 13 amino acids. Trimming took 6 bases from V and 3 from J, leaving 12 bases between them. CDR3 sequence (DNA): TGCAGCGTCCTTCCGGGTTACAATCAGCCCCAGCATTTT. As protein: CSVLPGYNQPQHF.

The J gene is TRBJ2-7, the V gene TRBV7-2; 8 bases line up with TRBD2. The germline gives CDR1 SGHTA, CDR2 FQGNSA. Losses at the gene ends were 2 bases for V and 5 bases for J; bases not matched to a gene: 8. The CDR3 is 15 amino acids. The CDR3 loop is CASSLWSGGDDEQYF. The CDR3 coding sequence is TGTGCCAGCAGCTTATGGTCCGGGGGGGACGACGAGCAGTACTTC.

The chain is built from TRBV7-2 and TRBJ1-4, with TRBD1 as a possible D gene (6 bases). This CDR3 spans 16 amino acids. V was cut by 5 bases and J by 4 bases, with 17 bases left in between. Germline CDR1 SGHTA, CDR2 FQGNSA. The CDR3 DNA reads TGTGCCAGCAGCGCTCCCCTACAGGGCCTTAATGAAAAACTGTTTTTT. Amino acid sequence: CASSAPLQGLNEKLFF.

The rearrangement joins TRBV18 to TRBJ2-7; D remains unclear. Deletions cut 4 bases from V and 4 bases from J, with 14 bases between. Germline CDR1 is KGHSH and CDR2 is LQKENI. The CDR3 length is 14 residues. The CDR3 loop is CASSRVGNTYEQYF. The CDR3 DNA reads TGTGCCAGCTCACGAGTCGGCAATACTTACGAGCAGTACTTC.

The V and J genes are TRBV6-5 and TRBJ2-1; no clear D. Germline V gene lookup returns CDR1 MNHEY and CDR2 SVGAGI. The ends were cut back, 6 bases at V and 3 bases at J, with 9 bases in the middle. This CDR3 contains 13 residues. CDR3 sequence: CASRARNYNEQFF. In DNA form, the CDR3 reads TGTGCCAGCAGGGCCAGGAACTACAATGAGCAGTTCTTC.